Below, 24 T cell receptor beta chains from the same sample are listed, as sequenced in a study of blood T cell repertoires in COVID-19. Clones were read by immunoSEQ multiplex PCR, and TCRdb kept only the in-frame ones, dropping some. The sample records fewer than 250,000 clones, 85% to 90% being singletons. Sequences were obtained from peripheral blood. These receptors were taken from a man aged 45-60 years with acute or convalescent COVID-19.

The DNA for the CDR3 is TGTGCCAGCAGCCAGCGAGGGAAAGAGACCCAGTACTTC. Protein sequence: CASSQRGKETQYF. V gene TRBV14 combines with J gene TRBJ2-5; D might be TRBD2 (5 bases). CDR1 is SGHDN, CDR2 FVKESK, per germline. V was cut by 3 bases and J by 3 bases, with 8 bases left in between. CDR3 size: 13 residues.

The chain is built from TRBV10-2 and TRBJ2-7, with D possibly TRBD1 on 5 matching bases. The CDR3 length is 14 residues. V was clipped by 3 bases and J by 6 bases, with 15 bases between them. The germline CDR1 and CDR2 sequences are WSHSY and SAAADI. The CDR3 DNA sequence: TGCGCCAGCAGTGAAGGACATCTGGCCCTCGAGCAGTACTTC. It specifies CASSEGHLALEQYF.

The chain has TRBV10-2 and TRBJ1-1; D remains ambiguous. The CDR3 is made up of 14 amino acids. Trimming pared 2 bases from V and 1 base from J, leaving 8 bases between. Germline CDR1 is WSHSY and CDR2 is SAAADI. CDR3 protein: CASSENKPNTEAFF. In nucleotides, the CDR3 is TGCGCCAGCAGTGAGAACAAACCGAACACTGAAGCTTTCTTT.

The V call is TRBV3-1 (or the pseudogene TRBV3-2), the J call TRBJ1-1, with 7 positions matching TRBD1. CDR3 length equals 19 residues. Per the germline V gene, CDR1 is LGHDT and CDR2 is YNNKEL (reference sequence). V was clipped by 2 bases and J by 0 bases; unmatched bases: 15. CDR3 sequence reads: CASSQRDSSFGWLNTEAFF. CDR3 nucleotides: TGTGCCAGCAGCCAACGGGACAGCTCGTTCGGTTGGTTGAACACTGAAGCTTTCTTT.

The chain uses TRBV7-2 and TRBJ2-7, with 7 bases identical to TRBD2. The germline V gene encodes CDR1 SGHTA and CDR2 FQGNSA. Trimming at V came to 2 bases and at J to 5 bases, leaving 9 bases not matched to a gene. The CDR3 is 15 residues long. Here the CDR3 reads CASSLRLAGYHEQYF. CDR3 nucleotides: TGTGCCAGCAGCTTACGACTAGCCGGATACCACGAGCAGTACTTC.

CDR3 amino acids: CASSEDRGRTEAFF. Written as DNA, the CDR3 is TGTGCCAGCAGTGAGGACAGGGGGAGGACTGAAGCTTTCTTT. V and J are TRBV6-1 and TRBJ1-1; 10 bases match TRBD1. V gave up 3 bases and J gave up 5 bases; unmatched junction bases: 3. This CDR3 has 14 amino acids. Germline V gives CDR1 MNHNS, CDR2 SASEGT.

The chain recombines TRBV6-6 with TRBJ2-3; 7 bases line up with TRBD1. Germline values: CDR1 MNHNY, CDR2 SVGAGI (reference sequence). V gave up 5 bases and J gave up 0 bases; unmatched junction bases: 11. This CDR3 is built from 17 residues. The CDR3 is CASSRPGQSTSTDTQYF. The CDR3 nucleotides are TGTGCCAGCAGTCGACCGGGACAGTCAACTAGCACAGATACGCAGTATTTT.

The gene calls are TRBV5-6 and TRBJ1-4; D is unresolved. V lost 0 bases and J 0 bases, leaving 6 bases between the germline ends. Germline loops: CDR1 SGHDT, CDR2 YYEEEE. The CDR3 extends over 15 amino acids. CDR3 in amino acids: CASSLAHPTNEKLFF. For the CDR3, the DNA is TGTGCCAGCAGCTTGGCACATCCAACTAATGAAAAACTGTTTTTT.

The chain is built from TRBV5-5 and TRBJ1-1; D possibly corresponds to TRBD1 (5 bases). Trimming pared 6 bases from V and 4 bases from J, leaving 13 bases between. The germline gives CDR1 SGHKS, CDR2 YYEKEE (reference sequence). The CDR3 is 13 residues long. CDR3 nucleotides: TGTGCCAGCACCTCCTCGGGGGGCACTGAAGCTTTCTTT. Residues: CASTSSGGTEAFF.

The rearrangement links TRBV2 to TRBJ1-5; TRBD1 agrees at 7 bases. Per the germline V gene, CDR1 is SNHLY and CDR2 is FYNNEI. Unmatched junction bases numbered 3, after V lost 7 bases and J lost 3 bases. The CDR3 has 13 residues. The CDR3 sequence is CASTGQDNQPQHF. The CDR3 nucleotides read TGTGCCAGCACAGGACAGGACAATCAGCCCCAGCATTTT.

The chain carries TRBV12-3 or TRBV12-4 and TRBJ1-1; D not resolved. V was shortened by 3 bases and J by 1 base, with 6 bases between the two germline ends. The CDR3 length is 13 residues. The CDR3 DNA reads as TGTGCCAGCAGTTTGAGAGAGAACACTGAAGCTTTCTTT. This gives the protein CASSLRENTEAFF.

The rearrangement joins TRBV11-2 to TRBJ2-3, with 7 bases fitting TRBD1. Germline V lookup: CDR1 SGHAT, CDR2 FQNNGV. Losses at the gene ends were 3 bases for V and 1 base for J; bases not matched to a gene: 1. The CDR3 is 14 residues long. The CDR3 reads CASSFGTGTDTQYF. The CDR3 DNA reads as TGTGCCAGCAGCTTTGGGACAGGCACAGATACGCAGTATTTT.

This chain connects TRBV19 to TRBJ1-2, with unresolved D. CDR1 is LNHDA and CDR2 is SQIVND in the germline V gene (reference sequence). V lost 6 bases and J lost 4, with 12 bases in between. The CDR3 spans 13 residues. The CDR3 DNA reads TGTGCCAGTAGGCAACTGATCTCCTATGGCTACACCTTC. Protein: CASRQLISYGYTF.

The chain uses TRBV19 and TRBJ1-6; 8 bases are a match to TRBD1. Per germline, CDR1 LNHDA and CDR2 SQIVND (reference sequence). V lost 4 bases, J lost 9 bases, and 5 bases stayed unmatched. There are 14 residues in the CDR3. CDR3 loop: CASSTTGVGSPLHF. The CDR3 DNA is TGTGCCAGTAGTACGACAGGGGTGGGTTCACCCCTCCACTTT.

V usage is TRBV5-1 and J usage is TRBJ1-4, with 11 bases that match TRBD1. The CDR3 has 14 residues. Losses at the gene ends were 4 bases for V and 7 bases for J; bases not matched to a gene: 3. Germline lookup yields CDR1 SGHRS and CDR2 YFSETQ. CDR3 bases: TGCGCCAGCAGCCGAGGGACAGGGGGTGAAAAACTGTTTTTT. Its translation is CASSRGTGGEKLFF.

This clone was seen a single time. The genes are TRBV27 and TRBJ2-2; TRBD1 aligns across 7 bases. The junction had 5 bases not matched to a gene; V was cut back by 10 bases and J by 0 bases. The length of the CDR3 is 14 residues. The germline gives CDR1 MNHEY, CDR2 SMNVEV (reference sequence). As DNA, the CDR3 is TGTGCCACCCCGGGACAGACGAACACCGGGGAGCTGTTTTTT. This translates into CATPGQTNTGELFF.

The genes are TRBV5-4 and TRBJ1-2; D is undetermined. Trimming pared 0 bases from V and 2 bases from J, leaving 11 bases between. This CDR3 region has 15 residues. In germline, CDR1 is SGHNT, CDR2 YYREEE (reference sequence). The CDR3 region is CASSLDSWMNYGYTF. DNA for the CDR3: TGTGCCAGCAGCTTGGACAGTTGGATGAACTATGGCTACACCTTC.

The genes are TRBV10-1 and TRBJ1-2; possibly TRBD1 for D (6 bases). The CDR3 loop spans 13 amino acids. V lost 2 bases, J lost 4 bases, and 8 bases lay in between. Germline CDR1 and CDR2: WNHNN and SYGVQD (reference sequence). The CDR3 coding sequence is TGCGCCAGCAGTGAGGGACAGCTCTATGGCTACACCTTC. It translates to CASSEGQLYGYTF.

The rearrangement joins TRBV7-2 to TRBJ2-3; 9 bases align to TRBD2. Trimming removed 5 bases from V and 1 base from J; junction bases left unmatched: 4. This CDR3 region has 15 residues. Per germline, CDR1 SGHTA and CDR2 FQGNSA. The CDR3 protein is CASSTWTSGTDTQYF. CDR3 in DNA: TGTGCCAGCAGCACCTGGACTAGCGGCACAGATACGCAGTATTTT.

The chain combines TRBV3-1 (or the pseudogene TRBV3-2) with TRBJ2-7; TRBD2 agrees at 10 bases. V was clipped by 3 bases and J by 1 base; unmatched bases: 9. Germline-derived CDR1 and CDR2 are LGHDT and YNNKEL (reference sequence). This CDR3 has 17 residues. The CDR3 DNA sequence: TGTGCCAGCAGCCAGGACCTAGCGGGGGACTTTTCCTACGAGCAGTACTTC. The encoded protein is CASSQDLAGDFSYEQYF.

The V gene is TRBV9, the J gene TRBJ1-6; no clear D. With 3 bases removed from V and 4 bases from J, the gap between germline ends came to 2 bases. This CDR3 is 12 amino acids long. Germline lookup yields CDR1 SGDLS and CDR2 YYNGEE. For the CDR3, the DNA is TGTGCCAGCAGCGCATATAATTCACCCCTCCACTTT. It encodes CASSAYNSPLHF.

This clone was detected only once. CDR3 sequence reads: CASTQTGKGTEAFF. CDR3 DNA: TGTGCCAGCACCCAGACAGGGAAAGGCACTGAAGCTTTCTTT. This chain joins TRBV6-5 and TRBJ1-1; TRBD1 matches at 7 bases. V trimming: 7 bases; J trimming: 4 bases; junction bases outside the gene matches: 9. From germline, CDR1 is MNHEY and CDR2 SVGAGI. The length of the CDR3 is 14 residues.

There are many counts of this clone. The chain links TRBV4-1 to TRBJ1-1; D ambiguous. Trimming took off 3 bases at V and 3 bases at J, with 23 bases between the two ends. Germline V gene sequence: CDR1 MGHRA, CDR2 YSYEKL. This CDR3 has 18 residues. Here the CDR3 reads CASSHPKEATTGDTEAFF. CDR3 nucleotides: TGCGCCAGCAGCCACCCAAAGGAAGCAACAACCGGAGACACTGAAGCTTTCTTT.

V is TRBV4-2 and J is TRBJ2-3, with D perhaps matching TRBD2 (5 bases). This CDR3 contains 15 residues. Germline values: CDR1 LGHNA, CDR2 YNFKEQ. Trimming pared 6 bases from V and 1 base from J, leaving 14 bases between. CDR3 bases: TGTGCCAGCAGTCTACACGGACTCCGCACAGATACGCAGTATTTT. Translation: CASSLHGLRTDTQYF.